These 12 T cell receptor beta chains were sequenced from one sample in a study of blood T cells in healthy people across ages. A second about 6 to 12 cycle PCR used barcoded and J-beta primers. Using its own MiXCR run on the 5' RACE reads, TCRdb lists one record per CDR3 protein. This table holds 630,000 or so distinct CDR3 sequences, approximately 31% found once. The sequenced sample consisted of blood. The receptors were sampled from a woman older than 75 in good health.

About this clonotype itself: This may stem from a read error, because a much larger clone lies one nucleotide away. Here the CDR3 reads CVSGSHVGGGDNEQFF. For the CDR3, the DNA is TGTGTTAGTGGTTCCCACGTGGGCGGGGGGGACAATGAGCAGTTCTTC. The genes are TRBV12-5 and TRBJ2-1; 9 nucleotides match TRBD2. This CDR3 is built from 16 residues. Germline assignment: CDR1 LGHNT and CDR2 FRNRAP.

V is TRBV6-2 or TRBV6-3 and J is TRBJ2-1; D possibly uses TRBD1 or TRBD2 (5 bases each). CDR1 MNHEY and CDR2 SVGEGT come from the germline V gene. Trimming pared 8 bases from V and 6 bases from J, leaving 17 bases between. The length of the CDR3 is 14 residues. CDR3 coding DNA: TGTGCCAGCGCTGAGGGTCAGGGACGCAATGAGCAGTTCTTC. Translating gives CASAEGQGRNEQFF.

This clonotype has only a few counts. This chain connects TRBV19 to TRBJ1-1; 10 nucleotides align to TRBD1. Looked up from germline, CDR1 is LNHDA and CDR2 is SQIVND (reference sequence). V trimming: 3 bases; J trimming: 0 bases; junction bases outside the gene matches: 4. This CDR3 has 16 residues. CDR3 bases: TGTGCCAGTAGTATTTCTGGGACAGGGGTGAACACTGAAGCTTTCTTT. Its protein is CASSISGTGVNTEAFF.

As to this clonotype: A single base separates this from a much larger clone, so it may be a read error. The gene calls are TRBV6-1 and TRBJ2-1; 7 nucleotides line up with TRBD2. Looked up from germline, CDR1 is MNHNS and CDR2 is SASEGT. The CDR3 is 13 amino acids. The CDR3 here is CASRASGIFERFF. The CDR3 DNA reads TGTGCCAGCAGGGCTAGCGGTATCTTTGAGCGGTTCTTC.

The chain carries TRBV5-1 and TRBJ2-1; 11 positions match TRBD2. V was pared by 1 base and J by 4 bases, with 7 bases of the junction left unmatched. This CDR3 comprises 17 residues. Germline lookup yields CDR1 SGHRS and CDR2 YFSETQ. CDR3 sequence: CASSLSGVAGGYNEQFF. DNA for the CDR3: TGCGCCAGCAGCTTGAGTGGCGTAGCGGGGGGGTACAATGAGCAGTTCTTC.

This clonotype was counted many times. CDR3 region: CASSPLVRTVSSGANVLTF. The CDR3 region has the DNA TGTGCCAGCAGCCCCCTCGTTCGGACAGTCAGCTCTGGGGCCAACGTCCTGACTTTC. This rearrangement joins TRBV3-1 to TRBJ2-6; the D gene is possibly TRBD1 (6 bases). V lost 4 bases, J lost 0 bases, and 19 bases lay in between. Germline loops: CDR1 LGHDT, CDR2 YNNKEL (reference sequence). The CDR3 covers 19 residues.

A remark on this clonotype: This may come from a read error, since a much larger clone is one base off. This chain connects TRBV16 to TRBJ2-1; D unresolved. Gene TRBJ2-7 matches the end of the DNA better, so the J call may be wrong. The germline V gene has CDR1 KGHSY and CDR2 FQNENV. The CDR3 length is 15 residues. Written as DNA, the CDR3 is TGTGCCAGCAGCCAATCAAGGGTCTCCTACAATGAGCAGTACTTC. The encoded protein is CASSQSRVSYNEQYF.

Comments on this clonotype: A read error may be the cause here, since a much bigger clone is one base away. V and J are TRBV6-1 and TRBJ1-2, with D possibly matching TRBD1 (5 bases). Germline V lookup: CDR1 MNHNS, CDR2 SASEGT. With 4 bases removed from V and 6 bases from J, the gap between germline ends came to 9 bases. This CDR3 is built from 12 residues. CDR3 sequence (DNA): TGTGCCAGCAGTGGGGCGGGGGATGGCTACACCTTC. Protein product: CASSGAGDGYTF.

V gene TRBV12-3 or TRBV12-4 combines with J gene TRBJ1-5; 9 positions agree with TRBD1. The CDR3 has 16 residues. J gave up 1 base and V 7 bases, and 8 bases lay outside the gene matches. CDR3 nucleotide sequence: TGTGCCAGCAAGATACAGGGGGCGGGGAGCAATCAGCCCCAGCATTTT. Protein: CASKIQGAGSNQPQHF.

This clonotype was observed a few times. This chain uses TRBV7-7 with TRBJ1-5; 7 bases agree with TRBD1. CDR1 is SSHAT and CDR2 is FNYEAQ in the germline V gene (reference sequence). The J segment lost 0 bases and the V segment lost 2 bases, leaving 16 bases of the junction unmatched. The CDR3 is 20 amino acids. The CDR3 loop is CASSLMVGSGTENSNQPQHF. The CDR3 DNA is TGTGCCAGCAGCTTAATGGTCGGTTCCGGGACAGAGAATAGCAATCAGCCCCAGCATTTT.

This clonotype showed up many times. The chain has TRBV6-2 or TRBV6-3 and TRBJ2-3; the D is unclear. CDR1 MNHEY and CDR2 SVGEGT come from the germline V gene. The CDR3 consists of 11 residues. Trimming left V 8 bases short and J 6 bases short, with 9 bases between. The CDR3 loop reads CASQTVDTQYF. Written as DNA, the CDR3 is TGTGCCAGCCAGACCGTGGATACGCAGTATTTT.

CDR3 nucleotides: TGTGCCAGCAGCGACCGGGCCCTCGGTGGGTTAACCCTCAATGAAAAACTGTTTTTT. Encoded protein: CASSDRALGGLTLNEKLFF. This chain joins TRBV7-9 and TRBJ1-4; D is undetermined. The CDR3 consists of 19 residues. CDR1 and CDR2 from the germline V gene are SEHNR and FQNEAQ (reference sequence). Trimming removed 5 bases from V and 5 bases from J, with 27 bases in between.